This T cell receptor (beta chain) was recovered during a study of shared clonotypes between healthy human individuals. The repertoire was sequenced with immunoSEQ multiplex PCR; TCRdb's copy has only in-frame clones and lacks some. Of roughly 500,000 clones listed, about three quarters are singletons. V gave up 5 bases and J gave up 3 bases; unmatched junction bases: 5. Germline-derived CDR1 and CDR2 are MNHNY and SVGAGI (reference sequence). CDR3 length equals 15 residues. The J gene is TRBJ2-5, the V gene TRBV6-6; 11 bases map to TRBD1. The receptor's source is a woman aged 40 to 50 in good health. Some clones in this sample may be carry-over from other donors' samples. The sequencing input was PBMCs. The CDR3 DNA reads as TGTGCCAGCAGTGGGACAGGGGGATCGGAAGAGACCCAGTACTTC. Translating it yields CASSGTGGSEETQYF.